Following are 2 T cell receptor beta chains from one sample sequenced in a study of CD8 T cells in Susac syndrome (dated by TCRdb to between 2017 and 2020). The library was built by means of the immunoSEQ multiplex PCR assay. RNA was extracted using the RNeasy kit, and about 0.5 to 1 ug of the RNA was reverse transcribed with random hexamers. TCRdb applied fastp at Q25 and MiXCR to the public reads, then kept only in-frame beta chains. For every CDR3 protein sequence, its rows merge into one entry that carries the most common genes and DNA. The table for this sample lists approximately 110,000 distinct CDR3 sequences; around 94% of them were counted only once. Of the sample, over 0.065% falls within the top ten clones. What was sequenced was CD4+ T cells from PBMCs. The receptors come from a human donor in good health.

Written as DNA, the CDR3 is TGTGCCAGCAGCTTAGCGCAGGGGAGGGAGACCCAGTACTTC. This codes for CASSLAQGRETQYF. The V gene is TRBV7-6, the J gene TRBJ2-5; D is perhaps TRBD1 or TRBD2 (6 bases each). Deletions cut 0 bases from V and 5 bases from J, with 10 bases between. The CDR3 length is 14 residues. Germline CDR1 SGHVS, CDR2 FNYEAQ.

CDR3 protein: CASRSGTRWSQPQHF. The CDR3 DNA reads as TGTGCCAGCAGATCCGGGACCCGCTGGAGTCAGCCCCAGCATTTT. The chain employs TRBV28 and TRBJ1-5, with a tentative D call TRBD1 (5 bases). The germline V gene encodes CDR1 MDHEN and CDR2 SYDVKM. CDR3 length: 15 amino acids. Trimming removed 6 bases at V and 6 bases at J, with 18 bases between.